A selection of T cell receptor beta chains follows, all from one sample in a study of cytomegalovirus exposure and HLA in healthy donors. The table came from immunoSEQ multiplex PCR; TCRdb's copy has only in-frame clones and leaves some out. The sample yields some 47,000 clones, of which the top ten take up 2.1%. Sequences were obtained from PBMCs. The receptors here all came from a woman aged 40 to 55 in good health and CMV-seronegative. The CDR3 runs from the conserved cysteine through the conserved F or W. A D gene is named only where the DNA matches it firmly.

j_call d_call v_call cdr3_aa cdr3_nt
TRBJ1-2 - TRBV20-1 CSASSDYGYTF TGCAGTGCTAGCTCGGACTATGGCTACACCTTC
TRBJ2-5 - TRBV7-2 CASSPSREETQYF TGTGCCAGCAGCCCATCCAGGGAAGAGACCCAGTACTTC
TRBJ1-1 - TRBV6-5 CASRPSPYEAFF TGTGCCAGCCGTCCTAGCCCCTATGAAGCTTTCTTT
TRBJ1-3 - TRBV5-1 CASSLASSGNTIYF TGCGCCAGCAGCTTGGCATCCTCTGGAAACACCATATATTTT
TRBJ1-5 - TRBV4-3 CASSQDHRADQPQHF TGCGCCAGCAGCCAAGATCACAGGGCAGATCAGCCCCAGCATTTT
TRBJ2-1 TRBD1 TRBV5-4 CASSFRQGAYNEQFF TGTGCCAGCAGCTTCCGGCAGGGGGCCTACAATGAGCAGTTCTTC
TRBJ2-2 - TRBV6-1 CASSGQTRGGTGELFF TGTGCCAGCAGTGGACAGACCCGAGGTGGCACCGGGGAGCTGTTTTTT
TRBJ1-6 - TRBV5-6 CASSLAADSPLHF TGTGCCAGCAGCCTGGCGGCGGATTCACCCCTCCACTTT
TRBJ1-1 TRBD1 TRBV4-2 CASSPAQGATGTEAFF TGTGCCAGCAGCCCCGCCCAGGGGGCGACGGGGACTGAAGCTTTCTTT
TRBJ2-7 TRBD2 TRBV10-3 CAISTGLAGLKQYF TGTGCCATCAGTACGGGACTAGCCGGTCTCAAGCAGTACTTC
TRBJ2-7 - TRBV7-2 CASSFSAAAYEQYF TGTGCCAGCAGCTTTTCGGCGGCCGCCTACGAGCAGTACTTC
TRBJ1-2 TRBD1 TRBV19 CASSPEGQPSYGYTF TGTGCCAGTAGTCCAGAGGGACAGCCTAGCTATGGCTACACCTTC
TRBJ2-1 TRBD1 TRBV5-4 CASSVGQGTYNEQFF TGTGCCAGCAGCGTGGGACAGGGGACCTACAATGAGCAGTTCTTC
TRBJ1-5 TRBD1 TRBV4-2 CASSQDMLAGGFSNQPQHF TGTGCCAGCAGCCAAGATATGTTGGCAGGGGGTTTTAGCAATCAGCCCCAGCATTTT
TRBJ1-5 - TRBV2 CASSEWEGGDQPQHF TGTGCCAGCAGTGAATGGGAAGGAGGGGATCAGCCCCAGCATTTT
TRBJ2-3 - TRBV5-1 CASSLAGRFTDTQYF TGCGCCAGCAGCTTGGCAGGCAGGTTCACAGATACGCAGTATTTT
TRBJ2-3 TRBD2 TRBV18 CASAPGTSGVGDTQYF TGTGCCAGCGCACCCGGGACTAGCGGGGTAGGAGATACGCAGTATTTT
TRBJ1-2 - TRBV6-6 CATSEYRDGYTF TGTGCCACCTCCGAATACAGGGACGGCTACACCTTC
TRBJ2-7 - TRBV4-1 CASSQEGTGGGDEQYF TGCGCCAGCAGCCAAGAAGGGACTGGCGGGGGCGACGAGCAGTACTTC
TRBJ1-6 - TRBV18 CASSADVSYNSPLHF TGTGCCAGCTCAGCGGATGTATCCTATAATTCACCCCTCCACTTT
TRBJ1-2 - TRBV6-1 CASSETQMGAQGVYTF TGTGCCAGCAGTGAAACGCAGATGGGGGCACAGGGAGTCTACACCTTC
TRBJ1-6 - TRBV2 CASILDTSYSPLHF TGTGCCAGCATTCTCGACACTTCTTATTCACCCCTCCACTTT